Given below is one TCR beta chain in context. This clonotype was picked up a small number of times. Its antigen remains undetermined. No much larger clone exists at a distance of one base, and base qualities are not known. Receptor amplification or capture employed 5' RACE. The listed sequencing device is Illumina HiSeq 2000. A universal primer binding site was introduced by template switching, and a unique molecular identifier was present in the final cDNA, enabling accurate counting of TCR cDNA molecules. Specific primers in the conserved constant-segment region were used to synthesize first-strand cDNA for TCR alpha and beta chains. To control for contamination, every cDNA library was double barcoded, receiving both a SMART-Mk sample barcode and Illumina barcodes. TruSeq adapter sequences, together with Illumina sample barcodes, were added in two successive PCR steps. Sequencing of the TCR alpha and beta cDNA libraries was done on the Illumina HiSeq platform using custom primers. The authors processed their data as follows. Unique molecular identifiers were extracted from raw reads with MiGEC, and CDR3 positions were determined with MiXCR. Recombination models were inferred per individual with the repgenHMM and IGoR tools using an EM algorithm. Shared clonotypes were analyzed with the tcR package in R, and sharing was normalized by the product of cloneset sizes. To study raw recombination free of thymic and clonal selection effects, out-of-frame nonproductive sequences were analyzed. TCRdb reprocessed the public reads (quality trimming at Q25 with fastp, clone calling with MiXCR) and kept in-frame beta chains. Each CDR3 protein appears once, grouped with its most common genes and DNA. The V and J calls shown here were made by TCRdb, not taken from the authors' results. This sample is represented by under 400,000 distinct CDR3 sequences; 8.5% to 10% of them were singletons. In total, the top ten clones hold more than 8% of the sample.

This sample was included in a study of identical twins (dated by TCRdb to about 2016). About the study as a whole: TCR alpha and beta repertoires from monozygotic twins, unrelated adults of various ages and cord blood were deep-sequenced to test whether fetal clonotypes persist. To rule out contamination, replicate twin experiments were performed at different times with different library preparation protocols.

Broader findings and caveats from the paper: The excess sharing between twins in beta out-of-frame sequences was weaker because fewer shared sequences reduced the signal-to-noise ratio. In monozygotic twins, recombination models systematically underestimated out-of-frame TCR alpha sharing, but the models matched the sharing seen between unrelated individuals. Conclusions relied on cross-sectional statistical analysis, since the same donors could not be followed over many years. Out-of-frame TCR alpha sequences shared between twins showed an excess of low generation-probability sequences compared with coincidental sharing between unrelated individuals. Abundant cord blood beta clonotypes carried fewer insertions; young adult naive repertoires showed a weaker similar trend, while memory repertoires showed none. Zero-insertion analyses could be partly confounded by invariant T cells such as MAIT and iNKT, though diverse VJ usage argued against such confounding for most clonotypes.

Every donor was a healthy Caucasian. Three unrelated non-twin adults were also sequenced: a male aged 18 to 30, a male aged 50 to 60 and a female aged 50 to 60. Miltenyi CD45RO+ enrichment and human naive T-cell isolation kits were used to isolate memory (CD45RO+) and naive T cells from PBMC. V loses 6 bases at its end and J loses 3 bases; junction bases beyond the gene matches: 3. CDR1 and CDR2 were assigned from the germline V gene as MGHDK and SYGVNS. The CDR3 measures 14 amino acids from cysteine to phenylalanine. CDR3 DNA only is kept here, 42 bases in frame from base 1. This sequence was found in a woman in her forties or fifties in good health. The rearranged chain carries TRBV25-1 and TRBJ2-3; TRBD2 aligns with 10 central bases. The source material was naive T cells sorted from blood. This specimen's cell subset or site label, interpreted: cells isolated with a human naive T-cell isolation kit. The DNA sequence is TGTGCCAGCAGAGCGGGAGGGGGTACAGATACGCAGTATTTT. Its protein product is CASRAGGGTDTQYF.